This T cell receptor (beta chain) stems from a study of Ad26.COV2.S vaccination and SARS-CoV-2 variants. Background on the study: The vaccine Ad26.COV2.S was put into the muscle once, or twice with 56 days between.

Notes on the study in general: TCR breadth and depth analyses may have underestimated total T cell responses.

Trimming left V 11 bases short and J 2 bases short, with 12 bases between. Germline loops: CDR1 SNHLY, CDR2 FYNNEI. The CDR3 is 12 residues long. Repertoires were generated with immunoSEQ multiplex PCR, while TCRdb's copy carries only in-frame clones and drops some. In the table there are about 400,000 clones, 89% of which are singletons. Details on this clone: Its antigen is undetermined.

Treatment denoted: roughly 19 received Ad26.COV2.S at low or high dose, single or two shots; 5 received placebo; per-sample allocation not given. It was on day 63 after the first vaccine or placebo injection that samples were taken. The rearrangement links TRBV2 to TRBJ1-2; D unclear. This sequence originates from a person between 18 and 59 years old who received the Ad26.COV2.S COVID-19 vaccine or a placebo. Sequencing used peripheral blood, obtained in a trial of Ad26.COV2.S vaccine versus placebo. The CDR3 reads CAATRGNYGYTF. The DNA for the CDR3 is TGTGCCGCGACTCGGGGAAACTATGGCTACACCTTC. The full variable domain, rest sourced from reference TRBV2 and TRBJ1-2, is EPEVTQTPSHQVTQMGQEVILRCVPISNHLYFYWYRQILGQKVEFLVSFYNNEISEKSEIFDDQFSVERPDGSNFTLKIRSTKLEDSAMYFCAATRGNYGYTFGSGTRLTVV.